This T cell receptor beta chain was retrieved from a study of T cell repertoires in cytomegalovirus infection. Study overall: Researchers turned to recently identified HLA-C-restricted CMV epitopes as well as well-studied HLA-B-restricted ones. CMV infection plus the matching HLA type was flagged by public TCR beta signatures.

On this clonotype itself: Its matching antigen is unknown.

Each CDR3 protein gets one entry after TCRdb re-called the reads with MiXCR. The sample holds roughly 340,000 distinct CDR3 sequences; 29% are singletons and the top ten take 15% to 25%. The V end lost 2 bases, the J end lost 11 bases, and 17 bases lay between the germline ends. Per germline, CDR1 SGHNT and CDR2 YYREEE (reference sequence). The CDR3 has 14 amino acids. This clonotype originated in a human donor in good health (CMV status not recorded). Some clones in this sample may be carry-over from other donors' samples. Specimen: cultured PBMCs, collected from culture after CMV antigen stimulation. The chain has TRBV5-4 and TRBJ1-5, with D unclear. CDR3 loop: CASSFGRRMGSQHF. The CDR3 nucleotides are TGTGCCAGCAGCTTTGGTCGGCGAATGGGGTCCCAGCATTTT.